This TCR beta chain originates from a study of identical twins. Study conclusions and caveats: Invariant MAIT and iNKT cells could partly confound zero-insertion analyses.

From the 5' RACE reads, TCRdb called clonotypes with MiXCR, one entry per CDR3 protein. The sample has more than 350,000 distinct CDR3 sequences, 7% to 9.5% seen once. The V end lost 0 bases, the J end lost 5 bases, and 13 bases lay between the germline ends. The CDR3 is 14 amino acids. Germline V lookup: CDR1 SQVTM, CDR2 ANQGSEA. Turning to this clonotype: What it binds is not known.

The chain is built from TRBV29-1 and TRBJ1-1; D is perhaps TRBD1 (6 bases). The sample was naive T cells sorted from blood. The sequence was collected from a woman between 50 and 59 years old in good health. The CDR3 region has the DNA TGCAGCGTTGAAGAATGGGGGCAGGGGACTGAAGCTTTCTTT. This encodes CSVEEWGQGTEAFF.